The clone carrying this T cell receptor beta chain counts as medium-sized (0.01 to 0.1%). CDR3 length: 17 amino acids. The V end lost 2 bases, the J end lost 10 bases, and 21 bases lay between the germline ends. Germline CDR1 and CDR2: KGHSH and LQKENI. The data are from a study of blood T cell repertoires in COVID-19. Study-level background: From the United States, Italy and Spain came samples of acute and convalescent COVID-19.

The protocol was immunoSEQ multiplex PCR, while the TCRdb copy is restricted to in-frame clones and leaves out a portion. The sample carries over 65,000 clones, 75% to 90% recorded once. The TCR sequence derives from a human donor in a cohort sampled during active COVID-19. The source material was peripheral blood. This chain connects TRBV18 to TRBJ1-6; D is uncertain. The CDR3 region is CASSPLGAGEVGSPLHF. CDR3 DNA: TGTGCCAGCTCACCATTGGGAGCGGGTGAAGTAGGATCACCCCTCCACTTT.